This entry features one T cell receptor (beta chain) sequence. Germline lookup yields CDR1 LNHDA and CDR2 SQIVND (reference sequence). V dropped 10 bases and J dropped 4 bases, with 13 bases sitting between them. CDR3 size: 12 residues. The data belong to a study of blood T cell repertoires in COVID-19. Overall study: The cDNA or gDNA used as material had been derived from T cells, B-cell-depleted T cells, or PBMCs.

The protocol was immunoSEQ multiplex PCR, while the TCRdb copy is restricted to in-frame clones and leaves out a portion. The data contain approximately 300,000 clones, about 83% of them seen just once; the ten biggest clones take up 1.5% to 2%. This sequence was found in a woman between 50 and 59 years old with acute or convalescent COVID-19. J is TRBJ1-1 and V is TRBV19; TRBD1 is a possible D gene (5 bases). The sequenced sample consisted of peripheral blood. The CDR3 DNA is TGTGCCACCCCGACCGGGGGCACTGAAGCTTTCTTT. Translated: CATPTGGTEAFF.